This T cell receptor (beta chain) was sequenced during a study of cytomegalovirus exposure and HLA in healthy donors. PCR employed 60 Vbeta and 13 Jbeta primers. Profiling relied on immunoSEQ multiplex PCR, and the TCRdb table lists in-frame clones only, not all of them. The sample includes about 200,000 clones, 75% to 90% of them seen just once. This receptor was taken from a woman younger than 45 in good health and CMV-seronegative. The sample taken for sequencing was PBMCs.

The CDR3 protein is CASSVLGGTNEKLFF. The DNA of the CDR3 is TGTGCCAGCAGTGTCTTGGGGGGAACTAATGAAAAACTGTTTTTT. This rearrangement joins TRBV6-1 to TRBJ1-4, with TRBD1 as a possible D gene (5 bases). Germline CDR1 MNHNS, CDR2 SASEGT. V was shortened by 4 bases and J by 1 base, with 10 bases between the two germline ends. CDR3 length: 15 amino acids.